Following are 5 T cell receptor beta chains from one sample sequenced in a study of T cell clones after liver transplantation. Profiled with immunoSEQ multiplex PCR; TCRdb holds only in-frame clones, not every one. The sample has 70,000 to 95,000 clones; 75% to 90% are singletons. The sequencing here drew on CD4+ T cells from blood, taken at the 22-month timepoint. The receptors stem from a human patient who received a liver transplant. A subset of T cells may come from the graft donor.

The chain joins TRBV4-1 to TRBJ1-4; D perhaps matches TRBD1 (5 bases). V was cut by 4 bases and J by 0 bases, with 9 bases left in between. Germline CDR1 and CDR2: MGHRA and YSYEKL. This CDR3 spans 15 amino acids. CDR3 nucleotides: TGCGCCAGCAGCCGAGGGGAAGCAACTAATGAAAAACTGTTTTTT. It encodes CASSRGEATNEKLFF.

The J gene is TRBJ2-3, the V gene TRBV6-5, with D hard to call. The CDR3 extends over 13 amino acids. Per the germline V gene, CDR1 is MNHEY and CDR2 is SVGAGI. V was shortened by 6 bases and J by 1 base, with 8 bases between the two germline ends. The CDR3 nucleotides are TGTGCCAGCAGACTCGACGGCACAGATACGCAGTATTTT. Translating it yields CASRLDGTDTQYF.

The V and J genes are TRBV27 and TRBJ1-5; a weak D match, TRBD1 (6 bases). The length of the CDR3 is 15 residues. The V end lost 7 bases, the J end lost 0 bases, and 13 bases lay between the germline ends. Germline CDR1 and CDR2: MNHEY and SMNVEV (reference sequence). The CDR3 sequence is CASKGGGYSNQPQHF. CDR3 nucleotides: TGTGCCAGCAAAGGGGGAGGATATAGCAATCAGCCCCAGCATTTT.

The chain uses TRBV19 and TRBJ2-5; 9 nucleotides align to TRBD1. The CDR3 totals 15 residues. Per the germline V gene, CDR1 is LNHDA and CDR2 is SQIVND (reference sequence). The trim removed 1 base at V and 4 bases at J, leaving 4 bases unmatched. The CDR3 region is CASSIGNRGPETQYF. For the CDR3, the DNA is TGTGCCAGTAGTATAGGGAACAGGGGGCCAGAGACCCAGTACTTC. Together with reference TRBV19 and TRBJ2-5, the CDR3 gives the full variable domain: DGGITQSPKYLFRKEGQNVTLSCEQNLNHDAMYWYRQDPGQGLRLIYYSQIVNDFQKGDIAEGYSVSREKKESFPLTVTSAQKNPTAFYLCASSIGNRGPETQYFGPGTRLLVL.

V is TRBV19 and J is TRBJ1-5; possibly TRBD1 for D (6 bases). Looked up from germline, CDR1 is LNHDA and CDR2 is SQIVND (reference sequence). This CDR3 spans 16 amino acids. Trimming stripped 8 bases from V and 0 bases from J, with 17 bases between. CDR3 region: CASQNKGGYSNQPQHF. CDR3 DNA: TGTGCCAGTCAAAACAAGGGGGGTTATAGCAATCAGCCCCAGCATTTT.